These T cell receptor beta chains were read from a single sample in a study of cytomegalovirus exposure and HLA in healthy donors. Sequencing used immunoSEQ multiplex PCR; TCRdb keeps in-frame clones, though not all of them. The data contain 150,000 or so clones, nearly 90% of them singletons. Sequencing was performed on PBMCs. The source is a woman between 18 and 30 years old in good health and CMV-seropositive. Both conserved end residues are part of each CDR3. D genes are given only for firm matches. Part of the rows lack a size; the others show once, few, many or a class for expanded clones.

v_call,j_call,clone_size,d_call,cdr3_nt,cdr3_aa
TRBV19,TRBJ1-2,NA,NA,TGTGCCAGTAGTATAGGCCTGACAGCCTATAACTATGGCTACACCTTC,CASSIGLTAYNYGYTF
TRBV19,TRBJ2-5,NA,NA,TGTGCCAGTAGTCCCAGTAGGGGTCAAGGGCGAGAGACCCAGTACTTC,CASSPSRGQGRETQYF
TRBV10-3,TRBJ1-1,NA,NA,TGTGCCATCAGTGGACACCTGAACACTGAAGCTTTCTTT,CAISGHLNTEAFF
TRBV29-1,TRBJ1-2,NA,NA,TGCAGCGTTGGAGAGCGTGGGGGGGCGCGAGGCTACACCTTC,CSVGERGGARGYTF
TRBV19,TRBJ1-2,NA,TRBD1,TGTGCCAGCTGGGACAGGGTGAGGTATGGCTACACCTTC,CASWDRVRYGYTF
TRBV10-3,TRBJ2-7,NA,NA,TGTGCCATCAGTGAAAAGGGGATCTACGAGCAGTACTTC,CAISEKGIYEQYF
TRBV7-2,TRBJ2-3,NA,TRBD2,TGTGCCAGCAGCTTAATAGCCAGCGGGGGGCGGGATACGCAGTATTTT,CASSLIASGGRDTQYF
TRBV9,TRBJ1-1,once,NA,TGTGCCAGCAGCCCAAGGGACAAGTATTACACTGAAGCTTTCTTT,CASSPRDKYYTEAFF
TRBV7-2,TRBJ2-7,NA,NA,TGTGCCAGCAGCTCCCCCCAATACGAGCAGTACTTC,CASSSPQYEQYF
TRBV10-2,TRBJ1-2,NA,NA,TGCGCCAGCAGTGAGTCACGGGGCTATGGCTACACCTTC,CASSESRGYGYTF
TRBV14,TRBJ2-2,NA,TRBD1,TGTGCCAGCAGCCATATGACAGGGCGAGACGGGGAGCTGTTTTTT,CASSHMTGRDGELFF
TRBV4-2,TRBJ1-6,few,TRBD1,TGTGCCAGCAGCGACAGGGGCAACTCACCCCTCCACTTT,CASSDRGNSPLHF
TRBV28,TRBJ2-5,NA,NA,TGTGCCAGCAGTTTGCTCGGGGGTCAAGAGACCCAGTACTTC,CASSLLGGQETQYF
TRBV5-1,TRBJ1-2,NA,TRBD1,TGCGCCAGCAGCTTGGTACAGGGGGCAGGTGGCTACACCTTC,CASSLVQGAGGYTF
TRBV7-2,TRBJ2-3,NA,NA,TGTGCCAGCAGCTCCTTCTACGTGGGGAGCGGATATACGCAGTATTTT,CASSSFYVGSGYTQYF
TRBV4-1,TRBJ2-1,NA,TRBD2,TGCGCCAGCAGCGGGGGGGTAGCCTACAATGAGCAGTTCTTC,CASSGGVAYNEQFF
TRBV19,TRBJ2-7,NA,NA,TGTGCCAGTAGTATCGGGGTCGGTAGCTCCTACGAGCAGTACTTC,CASSIGVGSSYEQYF
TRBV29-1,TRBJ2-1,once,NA,TGCAGCGTTGAAGTAGCGACTAGGAGTAAGCAGTTCTTC,CSVEVATRSKQFF
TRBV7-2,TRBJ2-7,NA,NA,TGTGCCAGCAGCTTGTCCGGCGGGTCGAGCTCCTACGAGCAGTACTTC,CASSLSGGSSSYEQYF
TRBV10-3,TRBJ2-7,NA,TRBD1,TGTGCCATCAGTGAGTCCGGGACAGGGGTCTACGAGCAGTACTTC,CAISESGTGVYEQYF
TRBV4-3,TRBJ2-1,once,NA,TGCGCCAGCAGCCAAGACCAGGGGGGCTACAATGAGCAGTTCTTC,CASSQDQGGYNEQFF
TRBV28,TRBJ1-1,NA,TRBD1,TGTGCCAGCAGCCCCAAACAGGGGGCGAGCACTGAAGCTTTCTTT,CASSPKQGASTEAFF
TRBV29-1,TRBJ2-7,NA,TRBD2,TGCAGCGTTGTCGAAGGGACTAGCGGGGTACCCTACGAGCAGTACTTC,CSVVEGTSGVPYEQYF
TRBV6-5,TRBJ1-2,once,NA,TGTGCCAGCAGTTACTCGGTGCTAAACTATGGCTACACCTTC,CASSYSVLNYGYTF